This TCR beta chain was observed in a study of blood T cells in healthy people across ages. A second roughly 6 to 11 cycle PCR used barcoded and J-beta primers. MiXCR was run by TCRdb on the 5' RACE reads, yielding one entry per CDR3 protein. Of roughly 1,500,000 distinct CDR3 sequences in the sample, approximately 32% are singletons; the top ten hold about 11%. CDR1 and CDR2 from the germline V gene are MNHNS and SASEGT. CDR3 size: 15 residues. V lost 6 bases, J lost 3 bases, and 6 bases stayed unmatched. The chain employs TRBV6-1 and TRBJ2-1; 9 bases map to TRBD1. The source of this sequence is a woman aged 25-40 years in good health. Sequenced: blood. CDR3: CASSAGTGFYNEQFF. Here the CDR3 DNA reads TGTGCCAGCAGCGCCGGGACAGGGTTCTACAATGAGCAGTTCTTC.